Below, 25 T cell receptor beta chains from the same sample are listed, as sequenced in a study of STAT5B mutations in CD4+ large granular lymphocyte leukemia. Repertoires were generated with immunoSEQ multiplex PCR, while TCRdb's copy carries only in-frame clones and drops some. The table includes roughly 30,000 clones, roughly 70% detected once. Sequencing was performed on CD4+ T cells from blood buffy coats. Receptors were obtained from a human donor in good health.

CDR3 residues: CASSEAYQGRDYGYTF. CDR3 DNA: TGTGCCAGCAGTGAAGCTTACCAGGGGAGGGACTATGGCTACACCTTC. The rearrangement links TRBV6-1 to TRBJ1-2, with D possibly being TRBD1 (6 bases). CDR3 length: 16 residues. The V gene's germline CDR1 is MNHNS and CDR2 SASEGT. The V end lost 0 bases, the J end lost 3 bases, and 14 bases lay between the germline ends.

The chain carries TRBV7-2 and TRBJ2-2, with TRBD2 as a possible D gene (6 bases). The V and J ends lost 5 bases and 6 bases respectively, with 10 bases between them. CDR3 length: 13 residues. Germline assignment: CDR1 SGHTA and CDR2 FQGNSA. The CDR3 protein is CASSRGVSGELFF. The CDR3 DNA reads as TGTGCCAGCAGCCGCGGGGTCTCCGGGGAGCTGTTTTTT.

The gene calls are TRBV19 and TRBJ1-2; D not resolved. The CDR3 loop spans 15 amino acids. Trimming took 3 bases from V and 0 from J, leaving 11 bases between them. Germline V gives CDR1 LNHDA, CDR2 SQIVND (reference sequence). This CDR3 reads CASSIGNRANYGYTF. The CDR3 region has the DNA TGTGCCAGTAGTATTGGGAACAGAGCTAACTATGGCTACACCTTC.

The CDR3 coding sequence is TGTGCCATCAGACTACAGGGAACCGGGGAGCTGTTTTTT. This gives the protein CAIRLQGTGELFF. The chain has TRBV10-3 and TRBJ2-2; a possible D gene is TRBD1 (6 bases). V lost 6 bases and J lost 5, with 10 bases in between. Germline loops: CDR1 ENHRY, CDR2 SYGVKD. The CDR3 loop spans 13 amino acids.

The rearrangement joins TRBV10-3 to TRBJ2-5; no clear D. Germline V CDR1 and CDR2: ENHRY, SYGVKD. This CDR3 is built from 14 residues. V lost 0 bases and J 1 base, leaving 6 bases between the germline ends. CDR3 protein: CAISESGGQETQYF. CDR3 coding DNA: TGTGCCATCAGTGAGTCGGGCGGCCAAGAGACCCAGTACTTC.

The chain carries TRBV27 and TRBJ1-1; D is possibly TRBD1 (5 bases). This CDR3 has 14 residues. V was cut by 5 bases and J by 1 base, with 11 bases left in between. The V gene's germline CDR1 is MNHEY and CDR2 SMNVEV (reference sequence). Written as DNA, the CDR3 is TGTGCCAGCAGTCCCCTAACAGGGAACACTGAAGCTTTCTTT. It yields the protein CASSPLTGNTEAFF.

V is TRBV18 and J is TRBJ1-4; a possible D gene is TRBD1 (5 bases). V lost 3 bases and J lost 2, with 10 bases in between. Germline V gene sequence: CDR1 KGHSH, CDR2 LQKENI. CDR3 size: 15 residues. CDR3 amino acids: CASSPYRDTNEKLFF. For the CDR3, the DNA is TGTGCCAGCTCACCGTACCGGGACACTAATGAAAAACTGTTTTTT.

This clone was counted between two and nine times. V gene TRBV23-1 combines with J gene TRBJ2-7, with no clear D. TRBV23-1 is annotated as an ORF whose role is uncertain. The CDR3 is made up of 13 amino acids. V was trimmed by 2 bases and J by 2 bases, leaving 7 bases between them. The CDR3 nucleotides read TGCGCCAGCAGTCAAGGATCTACCTACGAGCAGTACTTC. This encodes CASSQGSTYEQYF.

J is TRBJ2-5 and V is TRBV7-2; D uncertain. The V end lost 10 bases, the J end lost 2 bases, and 14 bases lay between the germline ends. Germline V gives CDR1 SGHTA, CDR2 FQGNSA. The CDR3 covers 13 residues. The CDR3 is CATAPFNQETQYF. In DNA form, the CDR3 reads TGTGCCACCGCCCCCTTCAATCAAGAGACCCAGTACTTC. Full variable domain (rest looked up from reference TRBV7-2 and TRBJ2-5): GAGVSQSPSNKVTEKGKDVELRCDPISGHTALYWYRQSLGQGLEFLIYFQGNSAPDKSGLPSDRFSAERTGGSVSTLTIQRTQQEDSAVYLCATAPFNQETQYFGPGTRLLVL.

The chain links TRBV19 to TRBJ1-2; 8 bases line up with TRBD1. V shed 4 bases, J shed 4 bases, and the junction held 5 bases outside the gene matches. CDR3 size: 14 residues. CDR1 is LNHDA, CDR2 SQIVND, per germline (reference sequence). Here the CDR3 reads CASSTPTGVYGYTF. Here the CDR3 DNA reads TGTGCCAGTAGTACCCCGACAGGGGTCTATGGCTACACCTTC.

The count of this clone is one. The V call is TRBV5-1, the J call TRBJ1-5; 9 nucleotides align to TRBD1. The junction had 10 bases not matched to a gene; V was cut back by 0 bases and J by 6 bases. The CDR3 has 17 amino acids. CDR1 is SGHRS and CDR2 is YFSETQ in the germline V gene. This CDR3 is CASSLAIKYRGPQPQHF. The DNA of the CDR3 is TGCGCCAGCAGCTTGGCCATTAAGTACAGGGGGCCTCAGCCCCAGCATTTT.

J is TRBJ2-5 and V is TRBV30, with TRBD2 identical over 9 bases. V gave up 4 bases and J gave up 0 bases; unmatched junction bases: 6. The CDR3 has 15 residues. The V gene's germline CDR1 is GTSNPN and CDR2 SVGIG (reference sequence). Here the CDR3 reads CAWNEAGGYQETQYF. The DNA of the CDR3 is TGTGCCTGGAATGAAGCGGGGGGATACCAAGAGACCCAGTACTTC.

This clone was seen once. The chain recombines TRBV13 with TRBJ1-6; D gene uncertain. Germline assignment: CDR1 PRHDT and CDR2 FYEKMQ (reference sequence). The CDR3 spans 14 residues. V was clipped by 5 bases and J by 4 bases, with 9 bases between them. CDR3 coding DNA: TGTGCCAGCAGCCTCGGGAGTTATAATTCACCCCTCCACTTT. Its protein product is CASSLGSYNSPLHF.

This clone was counted a single time. The chain combines TRBV5-1 with TRBJ1-5; D is unclear. This CDR3 has 14 amino acids. Germline CDR1 is SGHRS and CDR2 is YFSETQ. Trimming left V 0 bases short and J 5 bases short, with 9 bases between. The CDR3 loop reads CASSLGGPDQPQHF. The CDR3 DNA reads TGCGCCAGCAGCTTGGGAGGGCCCGATCAGCCCCAGCATTTT.

The rearrangement links TRBV7-2 to TRBJ1-6, with D hard to call. V lost 1 base to trimming and J lost 0 bases, with 4 bases between them. The CDR3 spans 15 residues. CDR1 SGHTA and CDR2 FQGNSA come from the germline V gene. The CDR3 coding sequence is TGTGCCAGCAGCTTAGATGGCTCCTATAATTCACCCCTCCACTTT. Residues: CASSLDGSYNSPLHF.

The J gene is TRBJ2-3, the V gene TRBV7-6; 14 nucleotides align to TRBD2. Germline V gives CDR1 SGHVS, CDR2 FNYEAQ. This CDR3 region has 16 residues. V trimming: 5 bases; J trimming: 3 bases; junction bases outside the gene matches: 4. CDR3 sequence reads: CASSTRTSGGTDTQYF. The CDR3 DNA is TGTGCCAGCAGCACGAGGACTAGCGGGGGGACAGATACGCAGTATTTT.

The rearrangement joins TRBV30 to TRBJ2-7, with D unclear. V shed 4 bases and J shed 0 bases, with 7 bases lying between them. Per the germline V gene, CDR1 is GTSNPN and CDR2 is SVGIG (reference sequence). This CDR3 contains 12 residues. The CDR3 DNA follows: TGTGCCTGGAATGCAGCCTCCTACGAGCAGTACTTC. The encoded protein is CAWNAASYEQYF.

The V and J genes are TRBV7-2 and TRBJ1-3; TRBD1 agrees at 8 bases. The CDR3 sequence is 18 residues long. Germline loops: CDR1 SGHTA, CDR2 FQGNSA. V shed 2 bases, J shed 0 bases, and the junction held 9 bases outside the gene matches. The CDR3 sequence is CASSLRGRQGNSGNTIYF. In DNA, the CDR3 is TGTGCCAGCAGCTTACGGGGTCGACAGGGGAACTCTGGAAACACCATATATTTT.

V is TRBV9 and J is TRBJ1-3, with D maybe TRBD1 (6 bases). The CDR3 runs to 13 residues. The V gene's germline CDR1 is SGDLS and CDR2 YYNGEE. Trimming took off 7 bases at V and 4 bases at J, with 12 bases between the two ends. CDR3 nucleotides: TGTGCCAGCGGGGACATACGGGGAAACACCATATATTTT. Encoded protein: CASGDIRGNTIYF.

There are a few counts of this clone. V usage is TRBV5-1 and J usage is TRBJ2-3; the D gene is possibly TRBD1 (6 bases). The CDR3 is made up of 16 amino acids. Germline CDR1 reads SGHRS; CDR2 reads YFSETQ. The V gene lost 4 bases and the J gene lost 0 bases, with 15 bases spanning the gap. The CDR3 loop reads CASSNVLGASTDTQYF. The CDR3 region has the DNA TGCGCCAGCAGCAACGTCCTGGGGGCGAGCACAGATACGCAGTATTTT.

This rearrangement joins TRBV4-3 to TRBJ1-6, with 9 bases fitting TRBD1. Losses at the gene ends were 4 bases for V and 10 bases for J; bases not matched to a gene: 14. Germline CDR1 reads LGHNA; CDR2 reads YSLEER. This CDR3 is built from 17 residues. Written as DNA, the CDR3 is TGCGCCAGCAGCCTTCTCCTGGGGACAGGGACGGGCTCACCCCTCCACTTT. Translation: CASSLLLGTGTGSPLHF.

The CDR3 DNA reads as TGTGCCATCAGTGGTCAGGGGACTGGAAACACCATATATTTT. This encodes CAISGQGTGNTIYF. This rearrangement joins TRBV10-3 to TRBJ1-3, with D maybe TRBD1 (6 bases). Germline lookup yields CDR1 ENHRY and CDR2 SYGVKD. This CDR3 has 14 amino acids. V gave up 4 bases and J gave up 2 bases, with 9 bases separating them.

The chain employs TRBV7-9 and TRBJ2-2; D tentatively reads TRBD1 or TRBD2 (5 bases each). The CDR3 spans 17 residues. The germline V gene encodes CDR1 SEHNR and CDR2 FQNEAQ (reference sequence). The V gene lost 1 base and the J gene lost 0 bases, with 12 bases spanning the gap. The CDR3 loop is CASSLVRGRPNTGELFF. The CDR3 DNA is TGTGCCAGCAGCTTAGTGAGGGGCAGACCGAACACCGGGGAGCTGTTTTTT.

This clone turned up a few times. This chain connects TRBV19 to TRBJ1-3, with 9 bases identical to TRBD1. The CDR3 extends over 16 amino acids. V shed 9 bases and J 0 bases; nucleotides not matched to a gene: 9. Germline V lookup: CDR1 LNHDA, CDR2 SQIVND (reference sequence). In DNA, the CDR3 is TGTGCCAGCCAACCGGACAGGGGTCCCTCTGGAAACACCATATATTTT. It codes for CASQPDRGPSGNTIYF.

J is TRBJ2-5 and V is TRBV7-2; a possible D gene is TRBD2 (5 bases). Germline CDR1 and CDR2: SGHTA and FQGNSA. CDR3 length: 14 amino acids. V lost 5 bases to trimming and J lost 2 bases, with 12 bases between them. The chain's CDR3 is CASSPRTPQETQYF. As DNA, the CDR3 is TGTGCCAGCAGCCCACGGACTCCGCAAGAGACCCAGTACTTC. The variable domain in full, with the rest retrieved from reference TRBV7-2 and TRBJ2-5, is GAGVSQSPSNKVTEKGKDVELRCDPISGHTALYWYRQSLGQGLEFLIYFQGNSAPDKSGLPSDRFSAERTGGSVSTLTIQRTQQEDSAVYLCASSPRTPQETQYFGPGTRLLVL.